This record concerns one TCR beta chain sequence. This entry comes from a study of blood T cell repertoires in COVID-19. Some clones are missing from TCRdb's copy, which holds only in-frame ones; the method was immunoSEQ multiplex PCR. The sample has about 310,000 clones, 89% seen once; the top ten hold around a tenth. The CDR3 runs to 17 residues. V lost 6 bases, J lost 5 bases, and 12 bases stayed unmatched. The germline CDR1 and CDR2 sequences are LGHNA and YNFKEQ. The gene calls are TRBV4-2 and TRBJ2-5; 13 bases align to TRBD2. The material sequenced was PBMCs or T cells enriched from blood (not recorded which). The clonotype originates from a middle-aged woman who had recovered from COVID-19. In DNA form, the CDR3 reads TGTGCCAGCAGTCCATCACTAGCGGGAGGGGGAGTGGAGACCCAGTACTTC. Translated: CASSPSLAGGGVETQYF.